This TCR beta chain was documented in a study of PD-1 blockade in classical Hodgkin lymphoma. Overall study results and limits: At C4D1, TCR diversity had climbed significantly for CD4+ cells, though not for CD8+ cells. Complete responders started with a diversity level that resembled newly diagnosed patients at baseline.

Following autologous stem cell transplantation, relapse occurred in every patient, and exposure to brentuximab vedotin varied. As for this clone: Its antigen is unknown.

Germline CDR1 and CDR2: SGHTA and FQGNSA. V was shortened by 1 base and J by 1 base, with 12 bases between the two germline ends. The CDR3 covers 16 residues. Produced via immunoSEQ multiplex PCR; TCRdb's table is partial and in-frame only. The sample consists of under 100,000 clones, around four fifths of them appearing once. The J gene is TRBJ2-3, the V gene TRBV7-2; D is possibly TRBD2 (5 bases). The sequence came from a human donor with classical Hodgkin lymphoma. Source: peripheral blood mononuclear cells (PBMCs), taken at baseline. CDR3 DNA sequence: TGTGCCAGCAGCTTAGAAATGGTCGGGGGCACAGATACGCAGTATTTT. Its protein product is CASSLEMVGGTDTQYF.